Below, 28 T cell receptor beta chains from the same sample are listed, as sequenced in a study of cytomegalovirus exposure and HLA in healthy donors. Amplification used 60 Vbeta primers and 13 Jbeta primers. Using immunoSEQ multiplex PCR, the repertoire was profiled, and TCRdb retains in-frame clones only, with some absent. The top ten hold 3.9% of the sample, which has tens of thousands of clones, over 65% seen once. Sequenced: PBMCs. These TCRs come from a man younger than 40 in good health and CMV-seronegative.

The gene calls are TRBV30 and TRBJ1-4, with D possibly being TRBD1 (5 bases). The CDR3 contains 14 residues. Germline V gene data show CDR1 as GTSNPN and CDR2 as SVGIG (reference sequence). The V gene lost 1 base and the J gene lost 7 bases, with 13 bases spanning the gap. CDR3 DNA: TGTGCCTGGAGTGCACTCGGGGGTGGTGAAAAACTGTTTTTT. Protein: CAWSALGGGEKLFF.

V gene TRBV30 combines with J gene TRBJ2-3; 7 nucleotides match TRBD2. Germline trimming cut 2 bases from V and 4 bases from J; bases unmatched to any gene: 6. The germline V gene has CDR1 GTSNPN and CDR2 SVGIG (reference sequence). The CDR3 has 14 amino acids. CDR3 region: CAWSFAGVSDTQYF. The DNA of the CDR3 is TGTGCCTGGAGTTTTGCGGGAGTTTCAGATACGCAGTATTTT.

This chain connects TRBV27 to TRBJ2-2; TRBD2 matches at 7 bases. The ends lost 7 bases at V and 0 bases at J; junction bases unmatched: 5. The CDR3 extends over 15 amino acids. Per the germline V gene, CDR1 is MNHEY and CDR2 is SMNVEV (reference sequence). In nucleotides, the CDR3 is TGTGCCAGCAAGCGCGGGAGCACGAACACCGGGGAGCTGTTTTTT. Its protein product is CASKRGSTNTGELFF.

The V and J genes are TRBV2 and TRBJ1-3; D remains ambiguous. Germline V CDR1 and CDR2: SNHLY, FYNNEI. Trimming pared 4 bases from V and 0 bases from J, leaving 13 bases between. The CDR3 totals 16 residues. In nucleotides, the CDR3 is TGTGCCAGCAGTGGGAACCCAGGCCTCTCTGGAAACACCATATATTTT. It is translated as CASSGNPGLSGNTIYF.

The J gene is TRBJ2-5, the V gene TRBV5-8, with 13 positions matching TRBD2. Germline CDR1 is SGHTS and CDR2 is YDEGEE. The length of the CDR3 is 13 residues. The V and J ends lost 8 bases and 4 bases, in that order; junction bases with no gene match: 2. The CDR3 sequence is CARRTSGRETQYF. The CDR3, as DNA: TGTGCCAGAAGGACTAGCGGGAGAGAGACCCAGTACTTC. The complete variable domain, with remaining parts taken from reference TRBV5-8 and TRBJ2-5, reads EAGVTQSPTHLIKTRGQQATLRCSPISGHTSVYWYQQALGLGLQFLLWYDEGEERNRGNFPPRFSGRQFPNYSSELNVNALELEDSALYLCARRTSGRETQYFGPGTRLLVL.

This clone came up a few times. One junction end does not reproduce the germline sequence, and a read error may be involved. This rearrangement joins TRBV7-9 to TRBJ1-3, with D possibly being TRBD1 (5 bases). The CDR3 is made up of 17 amino acids. The germline CDR1 and CDR2 sequences are SEHNR and FQNEAQ (reference sequence). CDR3 sequence reads: CSSSLGSGGMAGNTIYF. The CDR3 DNA follows: TGTTCCAGCAGCTTAGGTTCCGGGGGAATGGCTGGAAACACCATATATTTT. Full variable domain (remainder filled in from reference TRBV7-9 and TRBJ1-3): DTGVSQNPRHKITKRGQNVTFRCDPISEHNRLYWYRQTLGQGPEFLTYFQNEAQLEKSRLLSDRFSAERPKGSFSTLEIQRTEQGDSAMYLCSSSLGSGGMAGNTIYFGEGSWLTVV.

To note about this clone: One end of the junction is discordant with germline, which a read error may explain. This chain connects TRBV6-4 to TRBJ2-7, with TRBD1 as a possible D gene (5 bases). The CDR3 covers 15 residues. CDR1 is MRHNA, CDR2 SNTAGT, per germline. Written as DNA, the CDR3 is TGTGCCAGCAGTTACTCTTTCCAGGGTAACTACGAGCAGTACTTC. Protein: CASSYSFQGNYEQYF.

This clone came up a few times. The chain carries TRBV28 and TRBJ2-2, with 7 bases lining up with TRBD1. Germline-derived CDR1 and CDR2 are MDHEN and SYDVKM. This CDR3 is 16 amino acids long. Losses at the gene ends were 6 bases for V and 0 bases for J; bases not matched to a gene: 7. CDR3 sequence reads: CASSLQGRTNTGELFF. Here the CDR3 DNA reads TGTGCCAGCAGCCTACAGGGGCGAACGAACACCGGGGAGCTGTTTTTT. Filled out from reference TRBV28 and TRBJ2-2, the complete variable domain reads DVKVTQSSRYLVKRTGEKVFLECVQDMDHENMFWYRQDPGLGLRLIYFSYDVKMKEKGDIPEGYSVSREKKERFSLILESASTNQTSMYLCASSLQGRTNTGELFFGEGSRLTVL.

The rearrangement links TRBV4-1 to TRBJ2-7; D is perhaps TRBD2 (6 bases). The germline CDR1 and CDR2 sequences are MGHRA and YSYEKL. The V end was cut by 0 bases, the J end by 3 bases, with 12 bases between. The CDR3 has 15 amino acids. The CDR3 spells CASSQERGTYYEQYF. CDR3 in DNA: TGCGCCAGCAGCCAAGAACGGGGGACTTACTACGAGCAGTACTTC.

The chain couples TRBV6-7 to TRBJ1-5; D remains ambiguous. TRBV6-7 is placed among ORFs of uncertain function. Trimming left V 3 bases short and J 3 bases short, with 15 bases between. The CDR3 totals 16 residues. The CDR3 loop reads CASSYWLPVFNQPQHF. Written as DNA, the CDR3 is TGTGCCAGCAGTTATTGGCTGCCAGTCTTCAATCAGCCCCAGCATTTT.

V gene TRBV9 combines with J gene TRBJ1-2; 7 nucleotides match TRBD1. Germline assignment: CDR1 SGDLS and CDR2 YYNGEE. This CDR3 is built from 15 residues. V trimming: 0 bases; J trimming: 7 bases; junction bases outside the gene matches: 9. This CDR3 reads CASSVEPLGQSGYTF. CDR3 sequence (DNA): TGTGCCAGCAGCGTAGAACCCTTGGGACAGTCTGGCTACACCTTC.

This chain links TRBV28 with TRBJ2-2, with D possibly matching TRBD2 (5 bases). There are 15 residues in the CDR3. Germline CDR1 and CDR2: MDHEN and SYDVKM. The V gene lost 2 bases and the J gene lost 6 bases, with 13 bases spanning the gap. DNA for the CDR3: TGTGCCAGCAGTTTACCGGGGAACGGGGCCGGGGAGCTGTTTTTT. Protein product: CASSLPGNGAGELFF.

This sequence joins TRBV28 and TRBJ2-2; perhaps TRBD1 as D (5 bases). This CDR3 has 14 residues. Germline V gives CDR1 MDHEN, CDR2 SYDVKM. With 3 bases removed from V and 5 bases from J, the gap between germline ends came to 10 bases. The CDR3 DNA sequence: TGTGCCAGCAGTTTGGGCAGGGTGACCGGGGAGCTGTTTTTT. Translation: CASSLGRVTGELFF.

This rearrangement joins TRBV7-2 to TRBJ2-5; TRBD2 aligns across 11 bases. The CDR3 loop spans 15 amino acids. CDR1 and CDR2 (germline): SGHTA, FQGNSA. V trimming: 5 bases; J trimming: 5 bases; junction bases outside the gene matches: 7. The CDR3: CASSQQGLAVETQYF. Written as DNA, the CDR3 is TGTGCCAGCAGCCAGCAGGGACTAGCGGTGGAGACCCAGTACTTC. The whole variable domain, remainder taken from reference TRBV7-2 and TRBJ2-5, is GAGVSQSPSNKVTEKGKDVELRCDPISGHTALYWYRQSLGQGLEFLIYFQGNSAPDKSGLPSDRFSAERTGGSVSTLTIQRTQQEDSAVYLCASSQQGLAVETQYFGPGTRLLVL.

With respect to this clone: The junction departs from the called germline gene at one end, perhaps through a read error. This sequence joins TRBV7-7 and TRBJ2-2; D may be TRBD2 (5 bases). CDR1 and CDR2 from the germline V gene are SSHAT and FNYEAQ (reference sequence). This CDR3 comprises 14 residues. Here the CDR3 reads CASRVGLNTGELFF. Written as DNA, the CDR3 is TGTGCTAGCAGAGTCGGACTGAACACCGGGGAGCTGTTTTTT.

This clone appeared a few times. The rearrangement links TRBV11-2 to TRBJ2-3; D is possibly TRBD2 (5 bases). V was cut by 2 bases and J by 4 bases, with 13 bases left in between. Per the germline V gene, CDR1 is SGHAT and CDR2 is FQNNGV. The CDR3 sequence is 15 residues long. This CDR3 is CASSLSRRAADTQYF. CDR3 sequence (DNA): TGTGCCAGCAGCTTAAGCCGACGAGCGGCAGATACGCAGTATTTT. The whole variable domain, filled in from reference TRBV11-2 and TRBJ2-3, reads EAGVAQSPRYKIIEKRQSVAFWCNPISGHATLYWYQQILGQGPKLLIQFQNNGVVDDSQLPKDRFSAERLKGVDSTLKIQPAKLEDSAVYLCASSLSRRAADTQYFGPGTRLTVL.

This sequence joins TRBV15 and TRBJ1-5; the D is unclear. Trimming removed 0 bases at V and 11 bases at J, with 17 bases between. Germline assignment: CDR1 LNHNV and CDR2 YYDKDF (reference sequence). The CDR3 spans 15 residues. The DNA of the CDR3 is TGTGCCACCAGCAGAGATAGGAGCTCCGGTAGGACCCAGCATTTT. Protein: CATSRDRSSGRTQHF.

This chain connects TRBV29-1 to TRBJ1-2, with no clear D. The germline V gene encodes CDR1 SQVTM and CDR2 ANQGSEA. The V end was cut by 0 bases, the J end by 7 bases, with 9 bases between. The CDR3 has 12 amino acids. The CDR3 DNA follows: TGCAGCGTTGAAGATCCCCTTCTTGGCTACACCTTC. Translating gives CSVEDPLLGYTF.

The chain carries TRBV12-5 and TRBJ2-5; TRBD2 aligns across 9 bases. CDR3 length equals 15 residues. The V segment lost 2 bases and the J segment 6 bases; nucleotides outside the gene matches: 7. In germline, CDR1 is LGHNT, CDR2 FRNRAP. The CDR3 reads CASGLFSGGVQTQYF. The DNA for the CDR3 is TGTGCTAGTGGTTTGTTTAGCGGGGGCGTTCAGACCCAGTACTTC.

A few counts support this clone. The chain employs TRBV27 and TRBJ2-7, with 8 nucleotides matching TRBD2. CDR1 and CDR2 (germline): MNHEY, SMNVEV (reference sequence). The CDR3 loop spans 13 amino acids. J gave up 3 bases and V 3 bases, and 1 base lay outside the gene matches. This CDR3 is CASSFTSGYEQYF. The CDR3 nucleotides read TGTGCCAGCAGTTTTACTAGCGGCTACGAGCAGTACTTC.

This clone was observed a single time. The chain carries TRBV5-6 and TRBJ2-5, with 9 bases aligning to TRBD1. This CDR3 contains 17 residues. V gave up 0 bases and J gave up 1 base; unmatched junction bases: 7. CDR1 and CDR2 (germline): SGHDT, YYEEEE. Here the CDR3 DNA reads TGTGCCAGCAGCTTGGAAGTCGGGACAGGGCTCCAAGAGACCCAGTACTTC. Its protein is CASSLEVGTGLQETQYF.

On this clone: Other DNA sequences in the sample encode the same CDR3. The chain recombines TRBV29-1 with TRBJ2-5, with D perhaps TRBD1 (6 bases). The J call could be wrong; TRBJ2-7 is a better fit for the DNA end. Germline V CDR1 and CDR2: SQVTM, ANQGSEA. CDR3 length: 13 amino acids. The CDR3 region is CSVGPRGGYEQYF. CDR3 bases: TGCAGCGTTGGGCCCAGGGGTGGGTACGAGCAGTACTTC.

The genes are TRBV7-6 and TRBJ2-1; D is possibly TRBD2 (7 bases). Per germline, CDR1 SGHVS and CDR2 FNYEAQ. This CDR3 comprises 17 residues. V was clipped by 0 bases and J by 5 bases, with 17 bases between them. In DNA form, the CDR3 reads TGTGCCAGCAGCTTAGCGGGGAGGGGGAGAAGAGACAATGAGCAGTTCTTC. It codes for CASSLAGRGRRDNEQFF.

In regard to this clone: At one of its ends the junction is not consistent with the germline gene, which may arise from a read error. The rearrangement links TRBV27 to TRBJ2-7; 10 bases agree with TRBD2. The CDR3 totals 17 residues. Germline CDR1 and CDR2: MNHEY and SMNVEV (reference sequence). CDR3 amino acids: CTSSPYLTSGVTYEQYF. In DNA, the CDR3 is TGTACCAGCAGTCCATACCTAACTAGCGGGGTTACTTACGAGCAGTACTTC.

The rearrangement links TRBV6-5 to TRBJ1-3; no definite D call. The germline V and J ends were trimmed by 7 bases and 2 bases, with 6 bases remaining between them. The CDR3 length is 12 residues. Per germline, CDR1 MNHEY and CDR2 SVGAGI. CDR3 sequence: CASTSAGNTIYF. The CDR3 region has the DNA TGTGCCAGCACCTCTGCTGGAAACACCATATATTTT.

The chain employs TRBV27 and TRBJ1-6; TRBD1 is a possible D gene (5 bases). Germline CDR1 reads MNHEY; CDR2 reads SMNVEV (reference sequence). The CDR3 covers 17 residues. V shed 2 bases and J shed 0 bases, with 11 bases lying between them. CDR3 DNA: TGTGCCAGCAGTTTACGGCAGGGTAGCTCCTATAATTCACCCCTCCACTTT. Encoded protein: CASSLRQGSSYNSPLHF.

V and J are TRBV29-1 and TRBJ1-2; D is possibly TRBD1 (6 bases). V lost 3 bases and J lost 6, with 11 bases in between. Germline lookup yields CDR1 SQVTM and CDR2 ANQGSEA. The CDR3 totals 12 residues. The CDR3 bases are TGCAGCGTTGACACAGGGTTCAATGGCTACACCTTC. It yields the protein CSVDTGFNGYTF.

This chain links TRBV2 with TRBJ1-5, with TRBD1 identical over 12 bases. Germline V gene lookup returns CDR1 SNHLY and CDR2 FYNNEI. V gave up 6 bases and J gave up 6 bases; unmatched junction bases: 3. There are 14 residues in the CDR3. CDR3: CASRGQGAIQPQHF. The CDR3 coding sequence is TGTGCCAGCAGGGGACAGGGGGCGATTCAGCCCCAGCATTTT.